The source of this T cell receptor (beta chain) is a study of response to subunit inactivated influenza vaccine. From the RT-PCR reads, TCRdb called clonotypes with MiXCR, one entry per CDR3 protein. In the table there are 500,000 to 700,000 distinct CDR3 sequences, under 30% of which are singletons. This clonotype has only a few counts. The germline V gene encodes CDR1 SGHTA and CDR2 FQGNSA. The CDR3 sequence is 13 residues long. V lost 1 base and J 8 bases, leaving 9 bases between the germline ends. These data were also filed under a second study, of T cells expressing NK-cell markers. That study reports: With UMIs, 5'RACE template switching was used to make TCR beta cDNA. The sorts in several experiments were restricted to alpha-beta TCR T cells by an anti-gamma-delta TCR antibody. About six donors showed dominant NKG2C+ clonotypes comprising about 1.0-7.0% of their CD8+ T cells.

This specimen consisted of CD4+ T cells sorted from PBMCs, obtained less than 13 days after vaccination. The chain recombines TRBV7-2 with TRBJ2-1; a weak D match, TRBD1 (5 bases). The TCR was taken from a man aged 50 to 60 who received an inactivated influenza vaccine. The chain's CDR3 is CASSLDQGHEQFF. The CDR3 nucleotides read TGTGCCAGCAGCTTAGATCAGGGCCATGAGCAGTTCTTC.